Presented here are 24 T cell receptor beta chains from one specimen sequenced in a study of blood T cell repertoires in COVID-19. Sequenced by immunoSEQ multiplex PCR; TCRdb stores in-frame clones only, minus some. In the table there are 350,000 or so clones, about nine tenths of which are singletons. The material sequenced was peripheral blood. These TCRs come from an older woman with COVID-19, enrolled during active disease.

V is TRBV7-9 and J is TRBJ1-1; 9 positions match TRBD1. Germline trimming cut 5 bases from V and 10 bases from J; bases unmatched to any gene: 11. This CDR3 has 14 residues. Germline V CDR1 and CDR2: SEHNR, FQNEAQ (reference sequence). Written as DNA, the CDR3 is TGTGCCAGCAGCCCACGGGACAGGGTCCAGGGAGCTTTCTTT. This codes for CASSPRDRVQGAFF.

The gene calls are TRBV7-6 and TRBJ1-1, with TRBD1 as a possible D gene (6 bases). Trimming left V 6 bases short and J 5 bases short, with 31 bases between. The CDR3 sequence is 19 residues long. In germline, CDR1 is SGHVS, CDR2 FNYEAQ. CDR3 in amino acids: CASRKTPDSRGQSLTEAFF. CDR3 in DNA: TGTGCCAGCAGAAAGACCCCCGACTCCCGCGGACAGAGTTTGACTGAAGCTTTCTTT.

The chain uses TRBV27 and TRBJ1-1; D perhaps matches TRBD1 (5 bases). V gave up 2 bases and J gave up 5 bases, with 9 bases separating them. CDR1 is MNHEY and CDR2 is SMNVEV in the germline V gene (reference sequence). This CDR3 region has 13 residues. The CDR3 bases are TGTGCCAGCAGTTTAGGGGCGAGGACTGAAGCTTTCTTT. This gives the protein CASSLGARTEAFF.

The V call is TRBV30, the J call TRBJ1-2; 9 positions match TRBD1. V lost 3 bases and J lost 8; bases outside the gene matches: 13. The germline V gene encodes CDR1 GTSNPN and CDR2 SVGIG (reference sequence). The CDR3 runs to 15 residues. As DNA, the CDR3 is TGTGCCTGGAGCGGGGGACAGGGCTTAGTAGGCGGCTACACCTTC. This gives the protein CAWSGGQGLVGGYTF.

The gene calls are TRBV20-1 and TRBJ2-3, with 11 bases fitting TRBD2. Germline trimming cut 3 bases from V and 3 bases from J; bases unmatched to any gene: 5. This CDR3 is 15 amino acids long. Germline V gene data show CDR1 as DFQATT and CDR2 as SNEGSKA (reference sequence). The CDR3 loop is CSASPLAGGTDTQYF. The DNA for the CDR3 is TGCAGTGCTAGTCCCCTAGCGGGGGGAACAGATACGCAGTATTTT.

The chain combines TRBV10-1 with TRBJ1-1, with TRBD1 identical over 7 bases. After removal of 6 bases from V and 2 bases from J, the junction contained 6 bases not matched to a gene. This CDR3 has 14 amino acids. The V gene's germline CDR1 is WNHNN and CDR2 SYGVQD (reference sequence). The CDR3, as DNA: TGCGCCAGCAGCCGGGACAGAACTAACACTGAAGCTTTCTTT. Its translation: CASSRDRTNTEAFF.

This clone was seen a single time. V gene TRBV18 combines with J gene TRBJ2-2; the D is unclear. Trimming left V 3 bases short and J 3 bases short, with 11 bases between. From germline, CDR1 is KGHSH and CDR2 LQKENI. The CDR3 totals 15 residues. In DNA form, the CDR3 reads TGTGCCAGCTCACCGATTATCCAGGACACCGGGGAGCTGTTTTTT. It translates to CASSPIIQDTGELFF.

This chain links TRBV7-9 with TRBJ2-5, with D possibly matching TRBD1 (6 bases). Trimming took 6 bases from V and 3 from J, leaving 17 bases between them. Germline CDR1 reads SEHNR; CDR2 reads FQNEAQ (reference sequence). There are 15 residues in the CDR3. CDR3 sequence (DNA): TGTGCCAGCAGATCCGACAGGCGAGGGAAAGAGACCCAGTACTTC. Its translation is CASRSDRRGKETQYF.

This chain links TRBV3-1 (or the pseudogene TRBV3-2) with TRBJ1-6; D is unresolved. Germline-derived CDR1 and CDR2 are LGHDT and YNNKEL (reference sequence). V lost 4 bases, J lost 6 bases, and 13 bases lay in between. This CDR3 is 15 amino acids long. In DNA, the CDR3 is TGTGCCAGCAGCCCCAGTCCTGCCCTTAATTCACCCCTCCACTTT. Residues: CASSPSPALNSPLHF.

The genes are TRBV29-1 and TRBJ1-2; possible D gene TRBD1, 6 bases. V was shortened by 7 bases and J by 0 bases, with 12 bases between the two germline ends. This CDR3 is built from 13 residues. Per the germline V gene, CDR1 is SQVTM and CDR2 is ANQGSEA. The DNA of the CDR3 is TGCAGCGCCGGGACAATAGCTAACTATGGCTACACCTTC. Its translation is CSAGTIANYGYTF.

The rearrangement uses TRBV15 and TRBJ1-1, with 11 bases fitting TRBD1. V lost 5 bases to trimming and J lost 2 bases; unmatched junction nucleotides: 7. This CDR3 spans 16 amino acids. Germline assignment: CDR1 LNHNV and CDR2 YYDKDF (reference sequence). The CDR3 coding sequence is TGTGCCACCAGCGAATTGGGACAGGGGGAAAACACTGAAGCTTTCTTT. It yields the protein CATSELGQGENTEAFF.

V gene TRBV6-5 combines with J gene TRBJ2-1; no clear D. With 5 bases removed from V and 2 bases from J, the gap between germline ends came to 10 bases. CDR3 length: 14 amino acids. Germline CDR1 reads MNHEY; CDR2 reads SVGAGI. The CDR3 sequence: CASSTEYPYNEQFF. CDR3 DNA: TGTGCCAGCAGTACAGAATACCCCTACAATGAGCAGTTCTTC.

Only one count was recorded for this clone. The genes are TRBV3-1 (or the pseudogene TRBV3-2) and TRBJ2-5; 9 bases are a match to TRBD1. CDR3 length: 15 residues. Germline V gene data show CDR1 as LGHDT and CDR2 as YNNKEL (reference sequence). J gave up 5 bases and V 6 bases, and 10 bases lay outside the gene matches. The CDR3 spells CASSTGTGFTETQYF. CDR3 nucleotides: TGTGCCAGCAGTACCGGGACAGGGTTTACGGAGACCCAGTACTTC.

The gene calls are TRBV19 and TRBJ1-1, with D tentatively TRBD1 (5 bases). V gave up 5 bases and J gave up 1 base, with 8 bases separating them. The CDR3 consists of 13 residues. CDR1 and CDR2 (germline): LNHDA, SQIVND (reference sequence). CDR3 amino acids: CASSSRGNTEAFF. The CDR3 DNA sequence: TGTGCCAGTAGTTCAAGGGGGAACACTGAAGCTTTCTTT.

J is TRBJ2-4 and V is TRBV6-1; possible D gene TRBD2, 6 bases. Between the trimmed V and J ends, which lost 0 bases and 0 bases, there was a span of 12 bases. The CDR3 is made up of 17 amino acids. The germline V gene has CDR1 MNHNS and CDR2 SASEGT. The chain's CDR3 is CASSEAGGPIAKNIQYF. For the CDR3, the DNA is TGTGCCAGCAGTGAAGCCGGGGGTCCTATAGCCAAAAACATTCAGTACTTC.

The chain has TRBV10-3 and TRBJ1-2; maybe TRBD1 (6 bases). Germline V gene data show CDR1 as ENHRY and CDR2 as SYGVKD. V dropped 3 bases and J dropped 2 bases, with 19 bases sitting between them. The CDR3 consists of 17 residues. CDR3 sequence reads: CAISETSRGKANYGYTF. CDR3 DNA: TGTGCCATCAGTGAAACGAGCAGGGGCAAAGCCAACTATGGCTACACCTTC.

This chain joins TRBV28 and TRBJ1-1; D ambiguous. V lost 3 bases and J 1 base, leaving 12 bases between the germline ends. Germline CDR1 is MDHEN and CDR2 is SYDVKM. The CDR3 runs 15 residues. This chain's CDR3 is CASSFPKAENTEAFF. CDR3 in DNA: TGTGCCAGCAGTTTCCCTAAGGCGGAGAACACTGAAGCTTTCTTT.

V gene TRBV5-1 combines with J gene TRBJ1-1, with D maybe TRBD1 (5 bases). Per germline, CDR1 SGHRS and CDR2 YFSETQ. The CDR3 spans 13 residues. The V gene lost 2 bases and the J gene lost 5 bases, with 10 bases spanning the gap. The CDR3 DNA reads as TGCGCCAGCAGCTTCGGGGGGTGGACTGAAGCTTTCTTT. It yields the protein CASSFGGWTEAFF.

The V and J genes are TRBV10-3 and TRBJ1-1; D gene uncertain. The CDR3 is made up of 12 amino acids. Trimming pared 7 bases from V and 0 bases from J, leaving 6 bases between. The germline V gene encodes CDR1 ENHRY and CDR2 SYGVKD. CDR3 residues: CAIKPLNTEAFF. The CDR3 DNA is TGTGCCATCAAGCCATTGAACACTGAAGCTTTCTTT.

The V call is TRBV9, the J call TRBJ2-1; TRBD2 matches at 10 bases. CDR3 length: 15 amino acids. Trimming took 1 base from V and 7 from J; bases not matched to a gene: 5. CDR1 and CDR2 from the germline V gene are SGDLS and YYNGEE. CDR3 protein: CASSVLLAGFNEQFF. The CDR3, as DNA: TGTGCCAGCAGCGTACTACTAGCGGGGTTTAATGAGCAGTTCTTC.

This rearrangement joins TRBV7-9 to TRBJ2-5; 7 bases match TRBD1. The CDR3 extends over 13 amino acids. Per germline, CDR1 SEHNR and CDR2 FQNEAQ (reference sequence). After removal of 5 bases from V and 4 bases from J, the junction contained 4 bases not matched to a gene. The chain's CDR3 is CASSTTGSETQYF. In DNA form, the CDR3 reads TGTGCCAGCAGCACGACAGGGTCAGAGACCCAGTACTTC.

V and J are TRBV11-2 and TRBJ1-5, with D possibly matching TRBD1 (5 bases). CDR3 length equals 15 residues. Germline V gene sequence: CDR1 SGHAT, CDR2 FQNNGV. Trimming shortened V by 3 bases and J by 1 base, and 10 bases separated the two germline ends. CDR3 region: CASSFNGGSNQPQHF. The CDR3 bases are TGTGCCAGCAGCTTCAACGGGGGGAGCAATCAGCCCCAGCATTTT.

The rearrangement links TRBV7-9 to TRBJ2-6, with D perhaps matching TRBD1 (6 bases). The CDR3 spans 15 residues. V lost 5 bases and J 0 bases, leaving 8 bases between the germline ends. CDR1 and CDR2 (germline): SEHNR, FQNEAQ (reference sequence). The CDR3 coding sequence is TGTGCCAGCAGCCGAGGGGGCTCTGGGGCCAACGTCCTGACTTTC. Residues: CASSRGGSGANVLTF.

V and J are TRBV4-1 and TRBJ2-7, with TRBD1 as a possible D gene (5 bases). V dropped 0 bases and J dropped 4 bases, with 13 bases sitting between them. Per the germline V gene, CDR1 is MGHRA and CDR2 is YSYEKL. CDR3 length: 15 residues. The CDR3 spells CASSQDRAGPYEQYF. As DNA, the CDR3 is TGCGCCAGCAGCCAAGATCGGGCAGGGCCGTACGAGCAGTACTTC.